The TCR beta chain under discussion was sequenced for a study of cytomegalovirus exposure and HLA in healthy donors. Findings of the study overall: Confirmation in vitro established that a few CMV-associated chains were specific for CMV antigens. Cytomegalovirus association was listed for roughly 160 TCR beta chains.

The study drew the donors from its approximately 110-subject validation cohort, separate from the approximately 700-subject first cohort. Trimming left V 4 bases short and J 0 bases short, with 7 bases between. The CDR3 loop spans 14 amino acids. Germline CDR1 reads SNHLY; CDR2 reads FYNNEI. For this clone: Antigen specificity is unknown.

The repertoire was sequenced with immunoSEQ multiplex PCR; TCRdb's copy has only in-frame clones and lacks some. Among about 120,000 clones, around 89% were seen once, and the ten largest hold just under 6.5%. V usage is TRBV2 and J usage is TRBJ1-3; tentative D call: TRBD1 (5 bases). This receptor was obtained from a woman in her late teens or twenties in good health and CMV-seropositive. The sequencing sample was made of PBMCs. The CDR3 coding sequence is TGTGCCAGCAGTGCCGGGGGCTCTGGAAACACCATATATTTT. It translates to CASSAGGSGNTIYF.